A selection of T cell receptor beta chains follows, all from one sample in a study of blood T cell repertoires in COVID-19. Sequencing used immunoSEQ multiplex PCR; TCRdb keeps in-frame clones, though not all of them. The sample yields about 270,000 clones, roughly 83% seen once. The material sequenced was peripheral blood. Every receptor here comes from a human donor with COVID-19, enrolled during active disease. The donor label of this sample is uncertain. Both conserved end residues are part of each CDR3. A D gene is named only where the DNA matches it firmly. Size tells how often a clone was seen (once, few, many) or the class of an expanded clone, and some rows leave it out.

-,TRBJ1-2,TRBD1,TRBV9,TGTGCCAGCAGATACTCCGGGACAGAATATGGCTACACCTTC,CASRYSGTEYGYTF
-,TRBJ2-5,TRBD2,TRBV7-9,TGTGCCAGCAGCTATAGCGGGACAACTCAAGAGACCCAGTACTTC,CASSYSGTTQETQYF
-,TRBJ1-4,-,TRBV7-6,TGTGCCAGCAGCCGTCCCGGGGCAACTAATGAAAAACTGTTTTTT,CASSRPGATNEKLFF
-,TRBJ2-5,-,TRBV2,TGTGCCAGCAGTGGCGAGGCGGGGCGGGACCAGTACTTC,CASSGEAGRDQYF
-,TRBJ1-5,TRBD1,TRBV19,TGTGCCAGTAGTATCGGACAGGGAAATAATCAGCCCCAGCATTTT,CASSIGQGNNQPQHF
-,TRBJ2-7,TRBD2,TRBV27,TGTGCCAGCAGTTCTGGGACTAGCGGGAGTAACGAGCAGTACTTC,CASSSGTSGSNEQYF
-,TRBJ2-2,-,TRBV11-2,TGTGCCAGCAGCTTTGGCGGTGCCGGGGAGCTGTTTTTT,CASSFGGAGELFF
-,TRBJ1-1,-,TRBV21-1,TGTGCCAGCAGCCCTCGGACTAGGGGGGGCACTGAAGCTTTCTTT,CASSPRTRGGTEAFF
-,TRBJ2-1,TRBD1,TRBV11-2,TGTGCCAGCAGCTTTTGGGACAGTGACAATGAGCAGTTCTTC,CASSFWDSDNEQFF
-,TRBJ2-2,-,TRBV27,TGTGCCAGCAGTGCGGAGGGACTGAGCGAAGGTGGCACCGGGGAGCTGTTTTTT,CASSAEGLSEGGTGELFF
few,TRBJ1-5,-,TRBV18,TGTGCCAGCTCACAAGACAGAAATCAGCCCCAGCATTTT,CASSQDRNQPQHF
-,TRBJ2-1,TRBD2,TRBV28,TGTGCCAGCAGTTTATTGAGCGGGAGTGGGAATGAGCAGTTCTTC,CASSLLSGSGNEQFF
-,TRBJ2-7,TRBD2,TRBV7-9,TGTGCCAGCAGCCCGGCCCCTCCTAGCGGGAGTCTTGAGCAGTACTTC,CASSPAPPSGSLEQYF
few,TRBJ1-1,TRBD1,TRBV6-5,TGTGCCAGCAGGAACAGGGGGAATACTGAAGCTTTCTTT,CASRNRGNTEAFF
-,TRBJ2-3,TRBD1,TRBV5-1,TGCGCCAGCAGCTTGGCCGGGACAGGGGGTACTAGCACAGATACGCAGTATTTT,CASSLAGTGGTSTDTQYF
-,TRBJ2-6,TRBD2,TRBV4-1,TGCGCCAGCAGCCATCCCCTATCGAGCGGGAGGGCCGTCCTGACTTTC,CASSHPLSSGRAVLTF
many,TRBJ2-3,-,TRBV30,TGTGCCTGGAGTGTACCGACTTCGCAGTATTTT,CAWSVPTSQYF
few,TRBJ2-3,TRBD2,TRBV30,TGTGCCTGGAGTAGGGGCGGGAGGGGAGATACGCAGTATTTT,CAWSRGGRGDTQYF
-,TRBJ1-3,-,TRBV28,TGTGCCAGCAGTTTACTGCCCAAGCACGGAAACACCATATATTTT,CASSLLPKHGNTIYF
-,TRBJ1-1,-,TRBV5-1,TGCGCCAGCAGCTTGGATGGGCGCGGAGGGAACACTGAAGCTTTCTTT,CASSLDGRGGNTEAFF
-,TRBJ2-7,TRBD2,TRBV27,TGTGCCACCACCCGAGGGACTAGCGGGAGTCGCGAGCAGTACTTC,CATTRGTSGSREQYF
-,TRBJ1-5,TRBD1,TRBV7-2,TGTGCCAGCAGCTTAGTTGGGACAGGGGGCCTCGGCAATCAGCCCCAGCATTTT,CASSLVGTGGLGNQPQHF